The TCR beta chain described here comes from a study of blood T cell repertoires in COVID-19. V gave up 0 bases and J gave up 1 base, with 7 bases separating them. The V gene's germline CDR1 is SGHDT and CDR2 YYEEEE. There are 15 residues in the CDR3. Only a few counts were recorded for this clone. Generated by immunoSEQ multiplex PCR, the TCRdb table keeps only in-frame clones and is missing some. The data show roughly 250,000 clones, approximately 86% seen once. Self-reported history from a screening survey and questionnaire set each donor's cohort. The TCR sequence derives from a woman in her twenties or thirties with acute COVID-19. V usage is TRBV5-6 and J usage is TRBJ2-2, with D perhaps TRBD1 (6 bases). Material: PBMCs or T cells enriched from blood (not recorded which). DNA of the CDR3: TGTGCCAGCAGCTTGGTGGACAGGAACACCGGGGAGCTGTTTTTT. Its protein is CASSLVDRNTGELFF.